Listed below are T cell receptor beta chains from one sample, sequenced in a study of shared clonotypes between healthy human individuals. The table came from immunoSEQ multiplex PCR; TCRdb's copy has only in-frame clones and leaves some out. The sample includes some 2,100,000 clones, 95% of them seen just once. Sequences were obtained from naive CD4+ T cells sorted from blood. These receptors all stem from a man between 18 and 35 years old in good health. CDR3s include the opening cysteine and the closing phenylalanine or tryptophan. A D gene is named only where the DNA matches it firmly. Part of the rows lack a size; the others show once, few, many or a class for expanded clones.

>NA|TRBV19|NA|TRBJ2-2
TGTGCCAGTAGTACTACGAGAAACACCGGGGAGCTGTTTTTT
CASSTTRNTGELFF
>NA|TRBV6-4|once|TRBJ2-3
TGTGCCAGCAGTGATTCGGCGGGGGCAATAGTGGATACGCAGTATTTT
CASSDSAGAIVDTQYF
>NA|TRBV18|NA|TRBJ2-1
TGTGCCAGCTCACCTAGGGATGAGCAGTTCTTC
CASSPRDEQFF
>TRBD1|TRBV19|once|TRBJ2-7
TGTGCCAGTAGTGTAACAGGGGCCTACGAGCAGTACTTC
CASSVTGAYEQYF
>NA|TRBV7-9|few|TRBJ2-3
TGTGCCAGCAGCCTAACCCGGGACACTGGATCGGGCACAGATACGCAGTATTTT
CASSLTRDTGSGTDTQYF
>NA|TRBV5-6|NA|TRBJ1-2
TGTGCCAGCAGCCCGACAGGAGTCTATGGCTACACCTTC
CASSPTGVYGYTF
>TRBD1|TRBV4-1|NA|TRBJ1-5
TGCGCCAGCAGCCAAACTATTGTCAGGGGGCCGGGTCAGCCCCAGCATTTT
CASSQTIVRGPGQPQHF
>TRBD1|TRBV19|NA|TRBJ1-2
TGTGCCGGATCAAGGGACAGAGCATATGGCTACACCTTC
CAGSRDRAYGYTF
>TRBD1|TRBV15|once|TRBJ1-1
TGTGCCACCAGCAGAGTAGGACAGGGACTAAACACTGAAGCTTTCTTT
CATSRVGQGLNTEAFF
>NA|TRBV6-5|NA|TRBJ1-6
TGTGCCAGCAGGACTCAGGGCTCCTATAATTCACCCCTCCACTTT
CASRTQGSYNSPLHF
>NA|TRBV11-1|NA|TRBJ2-5
TGTGCCAGCAGCTTAGAGGCCGAGATCCAGGAGACCCAGTACTTC
CASSLEAEIQETQYF
>NA|TRBV5-1|NA|TRBJ2-7
TGCGCCAGCAGCTTGGCGGGCAGGGGTGTCAACGAGCAGTACTTC
CASSLAGRGVNEQYF
>TRBD1|TRBV18|NA|TRBJ1-5
TGTGCCAGCTCACCAGCGGTCACACAGGGGATTGACCAGCCCCAGCATTTT
CASSPAVTQGIDQPQHF
>TRBD1|TRBV9|NA|TRBJ2-7
TGTGCCAGCAGCGTAGCCCCGGGACAGGGGGACAACGAGCAGTACTTC
CASSVAPGQGDNEQYF
>TRBD1|TRBV6-1|NA|TRBJ1-5
TGTGCCAGCAGTGGGACAGGGGGAAGCAATCAGCCCCAGCATTTT
CASSGTGGSNQPQHF
>NA|TRBV11-2|NA|TRBJ1-3
TGTGCCAGCAGCCCATCCCTAGTTGGGGCTGGAAACACCATATATTTT
CASSPSLVGAGNTIYF
>NA|TRBV9|once|TRBJ1-1
TGTGCCAGCAGCCCAGAGTTACTCCCATCGGCTGAAGCTTTCTTT
CASSPELLPSAEAFF
>NA|TRBV29-1|NA|TRBJ2-1
TGCAGCGTGGTGGGGGGTTGGTACAATGAGCAGTTCTTC
CSVVGGWYNEQFF
>NA|TRBV29-1|NA|TRBJ1-1
TGCAGCGTTGAAGAGGGCACTGAAGCTTTCTTT
CSVEEGTEAFF
>NA|TRBV7-8|NA|TRBJ2-5
TGTGCCAGCAGCCCTACCGGGACCCAGTACTTC
CASSPTGTQYF
>NA|TRBV30|NA|TRBJ1-6
TGTGCCTGGAGTGTAGACAGGATGAGTTCACCCCTCCACTTT
CAWSVDRMSSPLHF
>NA|TRBV11-2|NA|TRBJ1-6
TGTGCCAGCAGCTTATCCAGCGGACAGACACCCCTCCACTTT
CASSLSSGQTPLHF
>NA|TRBV10-3|NA|TRBJ2-7
TGTGCCATCAGTTCCCGGGACATTTACGAGCAGTACTTC
CAISSRDIYEQYF
>NA|TRBV5-1|NA|TRBJ2-3
TGCGCCAGCAGCCCTGGACAAACTCCGGGTACGCAGTATTTT
CASSPGQTPGTQYF
>NA|TRBV7-6|NA|TRBJ1-3
TGTGCCAGCAGCCCGTGGGCGGACACCATATATTTT
CASSPWADTIYF
>NA|TRBV18|NA|TRBJ1-3
TGTGCCAGCTCACCACAACAGTCTGGAAACACCATATATTTT
CASSPQQSGNTIYF
>NA|TRBV5-4|NA|TRBJ1-2
TGTGCCAGCAGCTCAATCATCGGAGACGACCGATATGGCTACACCTTC
CASSSIIGDDRYGYTF
>NA|TRBV5-8|NA|TRBJ2-2
TGTGCCAGCAGCGTCCAGGTGGGGACCGGGGAGCTGTTTTTT
CASSVQVGTGELFF
>NA|TRBV30|NA|TRBJ2-5
TGTGCCTGGAGTGTACGGTCAAAAGAGACCCAGTACTTC
CAWSVRSKETQYF
>NA|TRBV6-5|NA|TRBJ2-7
TGTGCCAGCAGTTACTCGAAGCGGACCTCCTACGAGCAGTACTTC
CASSYSKRTSYEQYF
>NA|TRBV20-1|once|TRBJ2-7
TGCAGTGCTAGTGGGCAGTACTTC
CSASGQYF
>NA|TRBV2|NA|TRBJ2-3
TGTGCCAGCAGTGGGTCCTGGGGCACAGATACGCAGTATTTT
CASSGSWGTDTQYF
>TRBD1|TRBV5-5|NA|TRBJ1-6
TGTGCCAGCAGCTCCCTGGTAGGGACAGGGGTATCACCCCTCCACTTT
CASSSLVGTGVSPLHF
>NA|TRBV10-3|NA|TRBJ2-2
TGTGCCATCGGCCGCCAGGGGGGCGGTACCGGGGAGCTGTTTTTT
CAIGRQGGGTGELFF
>NA|TRBV21-1|NA|TRBJ2-7
TGTGCCAGCAGCAAAGTGGACCTGACAGTCACGGACCCTGGAGCCTACGAGCAGTACTTC
CASSKVDLTVTDPGAYEQYF
>TRBD2|TRBV7-6|NA|TRBJ2-1
TGTGCCAGCAGCCAGGGACTAGCGGGGGACTACAATGAGCAGTTCTTC
CASSQGLAGDYNEQFF
>NA|TRBV5-1|NA|TRBJ2-3
TGCGCCAGCAGCTTGACGAGCACAGATACGCAGTATTTT
CASSLTSTDTQYF
>TRBD1|TRBV5-1|NA|TRBJ1-1
TGCGCCAGCAGCATAGGACAGGGAAACCGTGAAGCTTTCTTT
CASSIGQGNREAFF
>TRBD1|TRBV4-1|once|TRBJ2-1
TGCGCCAGCAGCCTGAGGGACAGGGAGGGTGAGCAGTTCTTC
CASSLRDREGEQFF
>NA|TRBV6-1|NA|TRBJ1-5
TGTGCCAGCAGTGAACCACTTGTGGGTTTGGGCAATCAGCCCCAGCATTTT
CASSEPLVGLGNQPQHF